The source of this TCR beta chain is a study of blood T cell repertoires in COVID-19. The assay was immunoSEQ multiplex PCR, and TCRdb's table has in-frame clones only and misses some. The profile covers about 380,000 clones, with roughly nine tenths appearing a single time and under 3% taken by the ten largest. The CDR3 has 16 residues. Germline V lookup: CDR1 SNHLY, CDR2 FYNNEI. V was clipped by 1 base and J by 0 bases; unmatched bases: 6. This clonotype originated in a woman younger than 45 who had recovered from COVID-19. The sequenced material came from PBMCs or T cells enriched from blood (not recorded which). The chain recombines TRBV2 with TRBJ2-7; 7 positions agree with TRBD1. CDR3: CASSEGIWDSSYEQYF. As DNA, the CDR3 is TGTGCCAGCAGTGAAGGCATCTGGGACAGCTCCTACGAGCAGTACTTC.